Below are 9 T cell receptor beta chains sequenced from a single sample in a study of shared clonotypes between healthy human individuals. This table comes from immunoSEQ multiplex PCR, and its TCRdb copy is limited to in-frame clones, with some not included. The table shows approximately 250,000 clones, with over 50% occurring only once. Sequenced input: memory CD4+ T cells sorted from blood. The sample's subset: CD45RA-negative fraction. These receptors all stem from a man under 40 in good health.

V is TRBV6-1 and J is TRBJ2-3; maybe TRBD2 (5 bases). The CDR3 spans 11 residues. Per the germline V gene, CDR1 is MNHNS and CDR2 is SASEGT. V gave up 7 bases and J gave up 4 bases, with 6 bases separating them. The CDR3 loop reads CASTAADTQYF. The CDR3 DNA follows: TGTGCCAGCACAGCGGCAGATACGCAGTATTTT.

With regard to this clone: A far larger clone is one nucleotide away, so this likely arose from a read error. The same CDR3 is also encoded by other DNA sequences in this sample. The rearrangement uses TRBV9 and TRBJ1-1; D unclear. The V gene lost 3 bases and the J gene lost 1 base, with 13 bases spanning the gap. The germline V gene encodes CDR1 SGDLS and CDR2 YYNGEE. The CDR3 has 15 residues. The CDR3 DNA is TGTGCCAGCAGCGCGGGAAGTTTGGGGAACACTGAAGCTTTCTTT. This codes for CASSAGSLGNTEAFF.

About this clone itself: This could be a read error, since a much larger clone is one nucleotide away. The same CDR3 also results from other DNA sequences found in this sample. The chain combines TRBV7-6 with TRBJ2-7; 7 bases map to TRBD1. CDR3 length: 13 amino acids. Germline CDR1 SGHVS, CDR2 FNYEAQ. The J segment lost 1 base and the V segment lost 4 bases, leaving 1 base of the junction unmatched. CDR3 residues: CASSSQGSYEQYF. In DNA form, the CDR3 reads TGTGCCAGCAGCTCACAGGGGTCCTACGAGCAGTACTTC. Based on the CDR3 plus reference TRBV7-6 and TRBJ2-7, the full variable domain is GAGVSQSPRYKVTKRGQDVALRCDPISGHVSLYWYRQALGQGPEFLTYFNYEAQQDKSGLPNDRFSAERPEGSISTLTIQRTEQRDSAMYRCASSSQGSYEQYFGPGTRLTVT.

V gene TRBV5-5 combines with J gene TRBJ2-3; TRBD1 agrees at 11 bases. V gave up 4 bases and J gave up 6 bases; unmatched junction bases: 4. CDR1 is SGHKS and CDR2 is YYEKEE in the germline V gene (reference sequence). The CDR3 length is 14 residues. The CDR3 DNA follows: TGTGCCAGCAGCCCGGGACAGGGGGAGGATACGCAGTATTTT. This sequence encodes CASSPGQGEDTQYF.

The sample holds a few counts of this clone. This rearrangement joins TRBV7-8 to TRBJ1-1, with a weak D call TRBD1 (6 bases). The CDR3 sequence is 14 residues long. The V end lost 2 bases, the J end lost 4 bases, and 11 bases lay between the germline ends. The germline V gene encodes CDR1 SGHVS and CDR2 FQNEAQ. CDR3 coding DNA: TGTGCCAGCAGCTTAAAACAGGGCGGCACTGAAGCTTTCTTT. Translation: CASSLKQGGTEAFF.

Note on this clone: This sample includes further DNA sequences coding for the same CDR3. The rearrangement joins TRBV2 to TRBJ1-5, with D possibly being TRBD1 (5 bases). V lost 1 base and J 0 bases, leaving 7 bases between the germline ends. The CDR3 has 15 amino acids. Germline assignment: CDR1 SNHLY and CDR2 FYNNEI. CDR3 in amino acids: CASSEDGGSNQPQHF. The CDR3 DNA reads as TGTGCCAGCAGTGAAGATGGGGGTAGCAATCAGCCCCAGCATTTT. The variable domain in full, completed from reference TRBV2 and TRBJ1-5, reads EPEVTQTPSHQVTQMGQEVILRCVPISNHLYFYWYRQILGQKVEFLVSFYNNEISEKSEIFDDQFSVERPDGSNFTLKIRSTKLEDSAMYFCASSEDGGSNQPQHFGDGTRLSIL.

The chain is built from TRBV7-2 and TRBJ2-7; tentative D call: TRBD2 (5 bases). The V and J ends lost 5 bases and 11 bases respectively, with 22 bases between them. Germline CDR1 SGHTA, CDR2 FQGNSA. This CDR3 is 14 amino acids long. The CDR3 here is CASSPGFAPATKYF. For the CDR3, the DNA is TGTGCCAGCAGCCCCGGGTTTGCTCCTGCGACTAAGTACTTC.

The CDR3 bases are TGCGCCAGCAGCCTATCACAGGGGGGTAATGAAAAACTGTTTTTT. It is translated as CASSLSQGGNEKLFF. The chain carries TRBV4-1 and TRBJ1-4; 8 nucleotides line up with TRBD1. V was clipped by 4 bases and J by 4 bases; unmatched bases: 5. The V gene's germline CDR1 is MGHRA and CDR2 YSYEKL. CDR3 length: 15 residues.

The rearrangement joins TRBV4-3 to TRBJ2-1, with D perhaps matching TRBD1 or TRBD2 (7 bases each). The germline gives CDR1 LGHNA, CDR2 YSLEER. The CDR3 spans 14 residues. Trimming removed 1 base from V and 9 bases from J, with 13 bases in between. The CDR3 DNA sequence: TGCGCCAGCAGCCAAGTCCCAGGGGGGGGTGAGCAGTTCTTC. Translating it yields CASSQVPGGGEQFF.